The T cell receptor (beta chain) described here comes from a study of memory CD4+ T cells and cytomegalovirus serostatus. Findings of the study overall: Of more than 150 reported CMV TCRbeta sequences, 65 to 85 were found in memory CD4+ repertoires.

As to this clone: Its specificity is unknown.

Using immunoSEQ multiplex PCR, the repertoire was profiled, and TCRdb retains in-frame clones only, with some absent. The repertoire consists of approximately 47,000 clones, with around 82% occurring once and the leading ten covering approximately 1%. The sort gate was single viable CD3+CD4+CD8-CD45RO+ cells for memory CD4+ T cells. V was trimmed by 5 bases and J by 0 bases, leaving 2 bases between them. The germline gives CDR1 LNHDA, CDR2 SQIVND (reference sequence). There are 12 residues in the CDR3. The sample consisted of memory CD4+ T cells from blood. V is TRBV19 and J is TRBJ1-5; no firm D call. The source of this sequence is an adult in good health and CMV-seronegative. The CDR3 nucleotides are TGTGCCAGTAGTGGTAGCAATCAGCCCCAGCATTTT. Its translation: CASSGSNQPQHF.